The 30 T cell receptor beta chains in this list originate from one sample, sequenced in a study of blood T cell repertoires in COVID-19 (dated by TCRdb to the early 2020s). Receptors were amplified or captured by the immunoSEQ multiplex PCR assay. TCRdb holds this immuneACCESS table with in-frame rearrangements only. Some clones are missing; in checked studies, unresolved V genes explain under half, and the rest has no known cause. Counted in this sample were over 85,000 clones; about 80% of them appeared once. Around 4% of the sample belongs to the ten largest clones. The source material was peripheral blood. The receptors derive from a woman at least 80 years old with acute or convalescent COVID-19.

The chain couples TRBV28 to TRBJ2-2, with 10 nucleotides matching TRBD2. This CDR3 region has 16 residues. CDR1 is MDHEN, CDR2 SYDVKM, per germline. Trimming at V came to 2 bases and at J to 4 bases, leaving 4 bases not matched to a gene. The CDR3 loop reads CASSLTSSGSTGELFF. CDR3 nucleotides: TGTGCCAGCAGTTTAACGTCTAGCGGGAGCACCGGGGAGCTGTTTTTT.

This chain links TRBV19 with TRBJ1-4; D uncertain. V was clipped by 6 bases and J by 0 bases, with 14 bases between them. The CDR3 runs 16 residues. CDR1 is LNHDA and CDR2 is SQIVND in the germline V gene (reference sequence). CDR3 loop: CASSPMNSATNEKLFF. The CDR3 nucleotides read TGTGCCAGTAGCCCAATGAACTCTGCAACTAATGAAAAACTGTTTTTT.

The gene calls are TRBV5-1 and TRBJ1-4; 7 nucleotides align to TRBD1. Germline V gene lookup returns CDR1 SGHRS and CDR2 YFSETQ. V lost 4 bases, J lost 1 base, and 4 bases stayed unmatched. The CDR3 contains 15 residues. The chain's CDR3 is CASSNDRETNEKLFF. The CDR3 bases are TGCGCCAGCAGCAACGACAGGGAAACTAATGAAAAACTGTTTTTT.

The rearrangement uses TRBV19 and TRBJ2-1; D remains ambiguous. From germline, CDR1 is LNHDA and CDR2 SQIVND (reference sequence). The CDR3 runs 13 residues. V dropped 4 bases and J dropped 4 bases, with 8 bases sitting between them. CDR3 loop: CASSSGRYNEQFF. Written as DNA, the CDR3 is TGTGCCAGTAGTAGCGGAAGATACAATGAGCAGTTCTTC.

The chain links TRBV30 to TRBJ2-7; 9 bases fit TRBD1. V was pared by 4 bases and J by 2 bases, with 6 bases of the junction left unmatched. This CDR3 contains 14 residues. Germline loops: CDR1 GTSNPN, CDR2 SVGIG (reference sequence). This CDR3 is CAWTGQGMPYEQYF. The CDR3 DNA reads as TGTGCCTGGACGGGACAGGGTATGCCCTACGAGCAGTACTTC.

The V gene is TRBV20-1, the J gene TRBJ2-3, with TRBD2 matching 11 bases. This CDR3 spans 15 amino acids. V lost 3 bases and J lost 3; bases outside the gene matches: 5. The germline V gene encodes CDR1 DFQATT and CDR2 SNEGSKA (reference sequence). CDR3 in amino acids: CSASRIAGGTDTQYF. Written as DNA, the CDR3 is TGCAGTGCTAGTAGGATAGCGGGGGGGACAGATACGCAGTATTTT.

The chain couples TRBV30 to TRBJ1-5, with 7 nucleotides matching TRBD1. The germline V gene encodes CDR1 GTSNPN and CDR2 SVGIG (reference sequence). CDR3 length equals 13 residues. Germline trimming cut 2 bases from V and 5 bases from J; bases unmatched to any gene: 3. CDR3 in amino acids: CAWSPQGDQPQHF. DNA of the CDR3: TGTGCCTGGAGTCCTCAGGGGGATCAGCCCCAGCATTTT.

The gene calls are TRBV5-1 and TRBJ2-7; TRBD1 matches 7 bases. CDR3 length equals 15 residues. J lost 2 bases, V lost 3 bases, and 8 bases had no gene match. Germline V gene data show CDR1 as SGHRS and CDR2 as YFSETQ. The CDR3 DNA is TGCGCCAGCAGCTCAGAACCCGGGACAGCCTACGAGCAGTACTTC. Translating gives CASSSEPGTAYEQYF.

The chain recombines TRBV7-9 with TRBJ1-1; no reliable D call. Per germline, CDR1 SEHNR and CDR2 FQNEAQ (reference sequence). This CDR3 is 12 amino acids long. V was pared by 5 bases and J by 8 bases, with 12 bases between. The CDR3 sequence: CASSRLGREAFF. The CDR3 DNA reads TGTGCCAGCAGCCGACTCGGTAGGGAAGCTTTCTTT.

The chain has TRBV7-9 and TRBJ1-5; 11 positions match TRBD1. Germline CDR1 and CDR2: SEHNR and FQNEAQ (reference sequence). V lost 5 bases, J lost 6 bases, and 0 bases stayed unmatched. The CDR3 contains 13 residues. For the CDR3, the DNA is TGTGCCAGCAGCGGGACAGGGGGTCAGCCCCAGCATTTT. Translation gives CASSGTGGQPQHF.

The chain joins TRBV27 to TRBJ2-3, with 7 bases matching TRBD1. The ends lost 9 bases at V and 2 bases at J; junction bases unmatched: 11. Germline V CDR1 and CDR2: MNHEY, SMNVEV (reference sequence). CDR3 length: 15 amino acids. The CDR3 sequence is CARGDRDSLTDTQYF. CDR3 sequence (DNA): TGTGCCAGGGGGGACCGGGACAGCCTCACAGATACGCAGTATTTT.

This clone showed up just a few times. The J gene is TRBJ1-5, the V gene TRBV2, with TRBD1 matching 7 bases. Germline CDR1 and CDR2: SNHLY and FYNNEI. The CDR3 extends over 15 amino acids. V was pared by 6 bases and J by 2 bases, with 7 bases of the junction left unmatched. The CDR3 sequence is CASSFQGEGNQPQHF. In DNA, the CDR3 is TGTGCCAGCAGCTTCCAGGGGGAAGGCAATCAGCCCCAGCATTTT. The full variable domain, completed using reference TRBV2 and TRBJ1-5, is EPEVTQTPSHQVTQMGQEVILRCVPISNHLYFYWYRQILGQKVEFLVSFYNNEISEKSEIFDDQFSVERPDGSNFTLKIRSTKLEDSAMYFCASSFQGEGNQPQHFGDGTRLSIL.

A note on this clone: The same CDR3 also results from other DNA sequences found in this sample. The chain recombines TRBV5-4 with TRBJ2-7, with 8 bases lining up with TRBD1. The CDR3 spans 14 residues. V was clipped by 0 bases and J by 2 bases; unmatched bases: 1. Germline loops: CDR1 SGHNT, CDR2 YYREEE (reference sequence). CDR3 bases: TGTGCCAGCAGCTTGGGGACAGGGCCCTACGAGCAGTACTTC. Amino acids: CASSLGTGPYEQYF.

This sequence joins TRBV5-1 and TRBJ1-3; 9 bases agree with TRBD1. CDR1 SGHRS and CDR2 YFSETQ come from the germline V gene. The CDR3 sequence is 15 residues long. V lost 0 bases to trimming and J lost 3 bases; unmatched junction nucleotides: 1. The CDR3 spells CASSLGTGVGNTIYF. CDR3 DNA: TGCGCCAGCAGCTTGGGGACAGGGGTTGGAAACACCATATATTTT. The full variable domain, rest sourced from reference TRBV5-1 and TRBJ1-3, is KAGVTQTPRYLIKTRGQQVTLSCSPISGHRSVSWYQQTPGQGLQFLFEYFSETQRNKGNFPGRFSGRQFSNSRSEMNVSTLELGDSALYLCASSLGTGVGNTIYFGEGSWLTVV.

The chain couples TRBV9 to TRBJ2-1; a possible D gene is TRBD1 (5 bases). CDR3 size: 17 residues. CDR1 is SGDLS and CDR2 is YYNGEE in the germline V gene. Trimming left V 0 bases short and J 5 bases short, with 18 bases between. CDR3 DNA: TGTGCCAGCAGCGTAGGTACCGGACACCGATTTAACAATGAGCAGTTCTTC. This translates into CASSVGTGHRFNNEQFF.

This chain joins TRBV7-2 and TRBJ2-7; TRBD2 matches 13 bases. The V gene end was trimmed by 4 bases and the J gene end by 6 bases; junction bases not matched to a gene: 9. Germline CDR1 and CDR2: SGHTA and FQGNSA. CDR3 size: 16 residues. The CDR3 here is CASSYRTSGRGVEQYF. Here the CDR3 DNA reads TGTGCCAGCAGCTACCGGACTAGCGGGAGAGGAGTCGAGCAGTACTTC.

For the CDR3, the DNA is TGTGCCAGCCACGAGGAGAACACAGATACGCAGTATTTT. Protein sequence: CASHEENTDTQYF. The chain couples TRBV28 to TRBJ2-3; D not certain. V lost 8 bases, J lost 2 bases, and 11 bases lay in between. This CDR3 is built from 13 residues. Germline V gene data show CDR1 as MDHEN and CDR2 as SYDVKM.

This chain links TRBV10-1 with TRBJ2-7; 9 positions match TRBD1. The CDR3 is 14 residues long. Germline CDR1 is WNHNN and CDR2 is SYGVQD (reference sequence). Germline trimming cut 6 bases from V and 5 bases from J; bases unmatched to any gene: 8. As DNA, the CDR3 is TGCGCCAGCAGCCCAACGGGGACAGGGCACGAGCAGTACTTC. This translates into CASSPTGTGHEQYF.

The chain carries TRBV5-1 and TRBJ2-5; 8 bases line up with TRBD1. This CDR3 region has 13 residues. The trim removed 3 bases at V and 5 bases at J, leaving 3 bases unmatched. The germline V gene has CDR1 SGHRS and CDR2 YFSETQ. CDR3 sequence reads: CASSSGQGETQYF. The DNA for the CDR3 is TGCGCCAGCAGCTCAGGACAGGGTGAGACCCAGTACTTC.

The chain carries TRBV25-1 and TRBJ1-2, with 8 bases lining up with TRBD1. The CDR3 runs to 14 residues. V lost 2 bases and J lost 4; bases outside the gene matches: 3. Germline-derived CDR1 and CDR2 are MGHDK and SYGVNS. The DNA of the CDR3 is TGTGCCAGCAGTGAAGGACAGGGACGCTATGGCTACACCTTC. Its translation is CASSEGQGRYGYTF.

V and J are TRBV19 and TRBJ1-5; D not certain. Trimming pared 1 base from V and 2 bases from J, leaving 9 bases between. Germline CDR1 is LNHDA and CDR2 is SQIVND (reference sequence). CDR3 length: 15 amino acids. CDR3 loop: CASSIVGSGNQPQHF. In nucleotides, the CDR3 is TGTGCCAGTAGTATAGTGGGGAGTGGCAATCAGCCCCAGCATTTT.

V usage is TRBV5-1 and J usage is TRBJ2-7; perhaps TRBD2 as D (5 bases). CDR1 SGHRS and CDR2 YFSETQ come from the germline V gene. The ends were cut back, 7 bases at V and 4 bases at J, with 12 bases in the middle. CDR3 length: 12 residues. In DNA, the CDR3 is TGCGCCAGCCGCAGCGGTATGTACGAGCAGTACTTC. Its translation is CASRSGMYEQYF.

This chain links TRBV5-4 with TRBJ2-2, with a weak D call TRBD2 (7 bases). Germline assignment: CDR1 SGHNT and CDR2 YYREEE (reference sequence). V was trimmed by 5 bases and J by 6 bases, leaving 17 bases between them. CDR3 length: 15 residues. The CDR3 spells CASSPRGHTAGELFF. In nucleotides, the CDR3 is TGTGCCAGCAGTCCGCGGGGGCATACGGCCGGGGAGCTGTTTTTT.

This clone was detected a few times. The genes are TRBV15 and TRBJ1-5; possible D gene TRBD1, 6 bases. V lost 2 bases and J 6 bases, leaving 14 bases between the germline ends. Germline assignment: CDR1 LNHNV and CDR2 YYDKDF (reference sequence). This CDR3 region has 15 residues. Here the CDR3 DNA reads TGTGCCACCAGCAGAACAGGGCGATTTGGTCAGCCCCAGCATTTT. This encodes CATSRTGRFGQPQHF.

The V and J genes are TRBV2 and TRBJ2-5, with no clear D. Trimming pared 10 bases from V and 5 bases from J, leaving 11 bases between. This CDR3 has 11 residues. Per germline, CDR1 SNHLY and CDR2 FYNNEI. In DNA form, the CDR3 reads TGTGCCAACCGGAGAGGCGAGACCCAGTACTTC. This translates into CANRRGETQYF.

The chain has TRBV29-1 and TRBJ1-1; maybe TRBD1 (5 bases). Germline V gene sequence: CDR1 SQVTM, CDR2 ANQGSEA. With 0 bases removed from V and 3 bases from J, the gap between germline ends came to 14 bases. The CDR3 has 15 residues. In nucleotides, the CDR3 is TGCAGCGTTGAAGACGACGCCGGCAGGGACACTGAAGCTTTCTTT. Encoded protein: CSVEDDAGRDTEAFF.

The gene calls are TRBV6-4 and TRBJ2-5; 7 bases are a match to TRBD2. V was pared by 5 bases and J by 5 bases, with 23 bases of the junction left unmatched. The CDR3 extends over 19 amino acids. Germline loops: CDR1 MRHNA, CDR2 SNTAGT. In DNA form, the CDR3 reads TGTGCCAGCAGTCCTCCATGCGGCTTGACTAGCACTGAGAAGGAGACCCAGTACTTC. Amino acid sequence: CASSPPCGLTSTEKETQYF.

The CDR3 DNA follows: TGTGCCATCAAAACCGGGACAGTCAATTCACCCCTCCACTTT. This gives the protein CAIKTGTVNSPLHF. This chain connects TRBV10-3 to TRBJ1-6; TRBD1 agrees at 7 bases. The CDR3 is made up of 14 amino acids. V gave up 7 bases and J gave up 7 bases; unmatched junction bases: 7. Germline CDR1 reads ENHRY; CDR2 reads SYGVKD.

The chain couples TRBV27 to TRBJ1-1; 9 bases agree with TRBD1. This CDR3 is built from 14 residues. Trimming at V came to 2 bases and at J to 2 bases, leaving 0 bases not matched to a gene. Per germline, CDR1 MNHEY and CDR2 SMNVEV (reference sequence). The CDR3 region is CASSLTGGNTEAFF. The CDR3 region has the DNA TGTGCCAGCAGTTTAACAGGGGGCAACACTGAAGCTTTCTTT.

The rearrangement uses TRBV29-1 and TRBJ2-1; D gene unclear. Trimming shortened V by 0 bases and J by 7 bases, and 7 bases separated the two germline ends. CDR1 SQVTM and CDR2 ANQGSEA come from the germline V gene. The CDR3 is 12 amino acids. CDR3 amino acids: CSVEDPSNEQFF. The DNA of the CDR3 is TGCAGCGTTGAAGACCCGAGTAATGAGCAGTTCTTC.